This T cell receptor (beta chain) was retrieved from a study of T cell responses to AZD1222 COVID-19 vaccine. Study-wide results and limits: Clonal diversity may have been underestimated, and the donors were mostly white British, with more females than males.

This CDR3 region has 11 residues. Germline V lookup: CDR1 DFQATT, CDR2 SNEGSKA (reference sequence). V gave up 3 bases and J gave up 8 bases, with 7 bases separating them. TCRdb's copy holds only in-frame clones and misses some; the assay was immunoSEQ multiplex PCR. The sample shows some 110,000 clones, 70% to 90% of them seen only once. On this clone itself: Its antigen is undetermined.

The genes are TRBV20-1 and TRBJ1-4; D gene unclear. The sequencing here drew on peripheral blood, taken on day 0 of MenACWY control vaccination. The receptor was isolated from an adult in good health. The CDR3 nucleotides are TGCAGTGCTAGGCCAGCCGAAAAACTGTTTTTT. It yields the protein CSARPAEKLFF.